The clone carrying this T cell receptor (beta chain) was recorded many times. The antigen is undetermined. These data belong to a study of post-analysis software for immune sequencing data. Study details: Progressive-relapsing, secondary progressive and relapsing-remitting multiple sclerosis were among the disease courses included. Study outcomes and limitations: Controls significantly exceeded multiple sclerosis patients in normalized Chao1 diversity. Among about 5 TRBV segments more frequent in patients than controls were TRBV5-6, TRBV5-1 and TRBV20-1. The F measure placed samples prepared in the same batch into strongly shared clusters.

The CDR3 contains 15 residues. The V end lost 5 bases, the J end lost 0 bases, and 14 bases lay between the germline ends. CDR1 and CDR2 (germline): MNHEY, SVGAGI. Sequencing libraries made from TCR beta cDNA carried unique molecular identifiers. It was from roughly 1 to 10 million T cells that approximately 500,000 cDNA molecules came. TCRdb passed the PCR reads through MiXCR, listing each CDR3 protein once. Of fewer than 600,000 distinct CDR3 sequences listed, approximately 45% are singletons. The chain links TRBV6-5 to TRBJ2-7; the D is unclear. This sequence was found in a girl aged 5 to 17 with multiple sclerosis. Sequencing was carried out using blood. CDR3 residues: CASSTRQNASYEQYF. The CDR3 coding sequence is TGTGCCAGCAGTACACGACAAAATGCCTCCTACGAGCAGTACTTC.